Here is one TCR beta chain with its context. Assay used: immunoSEQ multiplex PCR; TCRdb lists only in-frame clones, some missing. The sample includes approximately 46,000 clones, less than 95% of them seen just once. This entry is derived from a study of T cell changes during pregnancy in multiple sclerosis. With V trimmed by 5 bases and J by 4 bases, 14 bases remained unmatched. The CDR3 runs to 17 residues. Germline values: CDR1 SSHAT, CDR2 FNYEAQ (reference sequence). Sequencing used CD8+ T cells from peripheral blood mononuclear cells, obtained in the second trimester of pregnancy. The source of this sequence is a female donor with multiple sclerosis, enrolled in a pregnancy study. V gene TRBV7-7 combines with J gene TRBJ2-5, with 9 bases lining up with TRBD2. For the CDR3, the DNA is TGTGCCAGCAGCCCGGGTCCGCGGGGGGGCTATTCAGAGACCCAGTACTTC. As protein: CASSPGPRGGYSETQYF.